This TCR beta chain was recorded in a study of cytomegalovirus exposure and HLA in healthy donors. Germline V lookup: CDR1 SGHTA, CDR2 FQGTGA. V gave up 3 bases and J gave up 2 bases; unmatched junction bases: 0. CDR3 size: 13 residues. Study-wide findings and caveats: Later analysis suggested most CMV-associated TCR beta chains were HLA-restricted.

For this clone: Its antigen is currently unknown.

13 Jbeta primers and 60 Vbeta primers were used for the PCR. Original processing notes: Around 9.9 million shared chains were among the about 80 million unique TCR beta chains that a later analysis counted. Here immunoSEQ multiplex PCR was the method, and the copy in TCRdb shows in-frame clones only, minus some. V and J calls and clone size follow that table, whereas D and trimming were derived from the DNA. In the table there are 50,000 to 65,000 clones, approximately 71% of which are singletons. J is TRBJ2-5 and V is TRBV7-3; TRBD2 agrees at 7 bases. This receptor was taken from a man in his forties or fifties in good health and CMV-seropositive. Sequencing was carried out using PBMCs. The CDR3 is CASSLRGQETQYF. In nucleotides, the CDR3 is TGTGCCAGCAGCTTGCGGGGGCAAGAGACCCAGTACTTC.